Listed below are T cell receptor beta chains from one sample, sequenced in a study of T cell responses to AZD1222 COVID-19 vaccine. TCRdb's copy holds only in-frame clones and misses some; the assay was immunoSEQ multiplex PCR. This table has about 86,000 clones, approximately 86% appearing once. The specimen comprised peripheral blood, sampled on day 0 of AZD1222 vaccination. The receptor source for this set is an adult in good health. Both conserved end residues are part of each CDR3. A D gene is named only where the DNA matches it firmly. For some rows the clone size is stated as once, few or many, or as a class when expanded; others skip it.

d_call	clone_size	v_call	j_call	cdr3_length	cdr3_aa	cdr3_nt
NA	NA	TRBV29-1	TRBJ1-1	13	CSVDVRMNTEAFF	TGCAGCGTTGATGTACGGATGAACACTGAAGCTTTCTTT
NA	NA	TRBV10-3	TRBJ1-2	14	CAAIGQGRNYGYTF	TGTGCCGCCATTGGGCAGGGGCGGAACTATGGCTACACCTTC
NA	NA	TRBV11-2	TRBJ2-7	12	CASSLQGYEQYF	TGTGCCAGCTCTTTGCAGGGCTACGAGCAGTACTTC
NA	NA	TRBV18	TRBJ1-1	14	CASSPRRGVTEAFF	TGTGCCAGCTCACCGAGGAGAGGGGTCACTGAAGCTTTCTTT
NA	once	TRBV27	TRBJ1-2	15	CASAQNSGTTMGESF	TGTGCCAGCGCTCAAAATTCCGGGACGACTATGGGCGAATCCTTC
NA	NA	TRBV28	TRBJ2-5	14	CASRLPGQQETQYF	TGTGCCAGCAGACTCCCCGGACAGCAAGAGACCCAGTACTTC
NA	NA	TRBV28	TRBJ1-2	12	CASSGQGSGYTF	TGTGCCAGCAGTGGGCAGGGCAGTGGCTACACCTTC
TRBD1	NA	TRBV15	TRBJ1-1	12	CATSYGTAEAFF	TGTGCCACCAGCTATGGGACAGCTGAAGCTTTCTTT
NA	NA	TRBV2	TRBJ1-1	13	CASSEMGGTEAFF	TGTGCCAGCAGTGAAATGGGGGGCACTGAAGCTTTCTTT
NA	NA	TRBV7-2	TRBJ1-1	13	CASSSDRNTEAFF	TGTGCCAGCAGCTCCGACCGGAACACTGAAGCTTTCTTT
TRBD1	NA	TRBV5-5	TRBJ1-4	16	CASSLVRTGGNEKLFF	TGTGCCAGCAGCTTGGTCCGGACAGGGGGGAATGAAAAACTGTTTTTT
TRBD2	NA	TRBV19	TRBJ2-2	18	CASSTGTSGRANTGELFF	TGTGCCAGTTCGACCGGGACTAGCGGGAGGGCGAACACCGGGGAGCTGTTTTTT
NA	NA	TRBV7-2	TRBJ2-7	18	CASSLVTLGEQPSYEQYF	TGTGCCAGCAGCTTAGTAACCCTAGGGGAGCAACCCTCCTACGAGCAGTACTTC
NA	NA	TRBV5-5	TRBJ2-5	13	CASSLVDQETQYF	TGTGCCAGCAGCTTGGTGGACCAAGAGACCCAGTACTTC
TRBD2	NA	TRBV11-2	TRBJ2-1	15	CASSARLAGGYEQFF	TGTGCCAGCAGCGCTAGACTAGCGGGAGGGTATGAGCAGTTCTTC
NA	NA	TRBV12-3/TRBV12-4	TRBJ1-1	13	CASSLIGGTEAFF	TGTGCCAGCAGTCTAATAGGGGGCACTGAAGCTTTCTTT
NA	NA	TRBV28	TRBJ1-4	15	CASNSQVVYGEKLFF	TGTGCCAGCAACTCGCAGGTCGTGTACGGTGAAAAACTGTTTTTT
NA	NA	TRBV28	TRBJ2-2	15	CASSFRPPNTGELFF	TGTGCCAGCAGTTTTAGGCCCCCGAACACCGGGGAGCTGTTTTTT
NA	NA	TRBV29-1	TRBJ1-2	15	CSVDGVVGPPDGYTF	TGCAGCGTTGATGGGGTAGTAGGACCGCCTGATGGCTACACCTTC
TRBD1	once	TRBV20-1	TRBJ2-7	14	CSASFGGQGYEQYF	TGCAGTGCTAGTTTTGGAGGACAGGGGTACGAGCAGTACTTC
TRBD2	NA	TRBV28	TRBJ2-3	17	CASSFLLGTSGTDTQYF	TGTGCCAGCAGCTTCTTACTAGGGACTAGCGGGACAGATACGCAGTATTTT
TRBD1	once	TRBV11-3	TRBJ1-1	16	CASSLGATGAGTEAFF	TGTGCCAGCAGCTTAGGAGCTACAGGGGCAGGCACTGAAGCTTTCTTT
NA	NA	TRBV10-3	TRBJ1-3	15	CAISEAGSLKNTIYF	TGTGCCATCAGCGAAGCCGGGAGCTTAAAAAACACCATATATTTT
TRBD2	NA	TRBV10-3	TRBJ2-5	18	CAISEGTSGSSGQETQYF	TGTGCCATCAGTGAAGGGACTAGCGGGAGCTCGGGCCAAGAGACCCAGTACTTC
NA	NA	TRBV19	TRBJ2-7	14	CASSRSLGPYEQYF	TGTGCCAGTAGTCGATCTCTAGGTCCCTACGAGCAGTACTTC
NA	once	TRBV19	TRBJ2-4	15	CASSPGPAPENIQYF	TGTGCCAGTAGTCCGGGACCCGCGCCGGAAAACATTCAGTACTTC
NA	NA	TRBV7-6	TRBJ2-2	14	CASSLEPVSGELFF	TGTGCCAGCAGCTTAGAACCAGTTAGCGGGGAGCTGTTTTTT
NA	NA	TRBV7-6	TRBJ1-5	15	CASSLQSGVNQPQHF	TGTGCCAGCAGCTTACAGTCGGGGGTCAATCAGCCCCAGCATTTT
NA	few	TRBV27	TRBJ2-7	15	CASAAENGATYEQYF	TGTGCCAGCGCCGCCGAAAACGGGGCAACCTACGAGCAGTACTTC
NA	NA	TRBV4-3	TRBJ2-1	12	CASRGGEDEQFF	TGCGCCAGCAGGGGAGGCGAGGATGAGCAGTTCTTC
NA	NA	TRBV19	TRBJ1-2	13	CASRTGQTHGYTF	TGTGCCAGTAGGACCGGACAGACGCATGGCTACACCTTC
TRBD2	NA	TRBV20-1	TRBJ2-7	15	CSASTSGGTYYEQYF	TGCAGTGCTAGTACCAGCGGGGGGACTTACTACGAGCAGTACTTC
NA	NA	TRBV2	TRBJ2-7	16	CASSETTGGARYEQYF	TGTGCCAGCAGTGAGACTACAGGGGGGGCTAGATACGAGCAGTACTTC
TRBD1	NA	TRBV4-2	TRBJ2-7	16	CASSQDLTGVRYEQYF	TGTGCCAGCAGCCAAGATCTGACAGGGGTGCGCTACGAGCAGTACTTC
NA	NA	TRBV19	TRBJ1-2	12	CASRASVYGYTF	TGTGCCAGTAGGGCGTCGGTCTATGGCTACACCTTC
NA	NA	TRBV5-6	TRBJ1-5	15	CASSLFRNSNQPQHF	TGTGCCAGCAGCTTGTTTCGGAATAGCAATCAGCCCCAGCATTTT
TRBD2	NA	TRBV18	TRBJ2-2	16	CASSPRKREITGELFF	TGTGCCAGCTCACCTAGAAAGCGGGAGATTACCGGGGAGCTGTTTTTT
NA	once	TRBV29-1	TRBJ2-4	16	CSVERGATGAKNIQYF	TGCAGCGTTGAGAGGGGGGCGACAGGGGCCAAAAACATTCAGTACTTC
NA	NA	TRBV29-1	TRBJ2-7	11	CSVASAYEQYF	TGCAGCGTGGCTAGCGCCTACGAGCAGTACTTC
TRBD2	once	TRBV4-1	TRBJ2-7	15	CASSDRGTSNDEQYF	TGCGCCAGCAGCGATCGTGGGACTAGCAACGACGAGCAGTACTTC
TRBD1	NA	TRBV6-2/TRBV6-3	TRBJ1-6	15	CASSYKGRGESPLHF	TGTGCCAGCAGTTACAAGGGCAGGGGGGAGTCACCCCTCCACTTT
TRBD2	NA	TRBV4-3	TRBJ2-3	17	CASSQEGSGRVTDTQYF	TGCGCCAGCAGCCAAGAGGGTAGCGGGAGGGTCACAGATACGCAGTATTTT
NA	NA	TRBV6-2/TRBV6-3	TRBJ1-2	13	CASSSTVNYGYTF	TGTGCCAGCAGTTCGACAGTTAACTATGGCTACACCTTC
NA	NA	TRBV7-8	TRBJ1-6	15	CASSLAAGGNSPLHF	TGTGCCAGCAGCTTAGCGGCAGGAGGGAATTCACCCCTCCACTTT
TRBD1	NA	TRBV6-6	TRBJ2-1	16	CASSWPGTGGLNEQFF	TGTGCCAGCAGTTGGCCCGGGACAGGGGGCTTGAATGAGCAGTTCTTC
NA	NA	TRBV6-4	TRBJ2-3	15	CASSPSRFDADTQYF	TGTGCCAGCAGCCCTAGCCGGTTCGACGCAGATACGCAGTATTTT
NA	NA	TRBV28	TRBJ1-5	15	CASSLSGAGNQPQHF	TGTGCCAGCAGTTTATCAGGGGCGGGAAATCAGCCCCAGCATTTT
TRBD1	NA	TRBV7-9	TRBJ2-3	16	CASSFPGQGYTDTQYF	TGTGCCAGCAGCTTCCCGGGACAGGGGTACACAGATACGCAGTATTTT
NA	NA	TRBV3-1/TRBV3-2	TRBJ2-5	16	CASSSGRVKRKETQYF	TGTGCCAGCAGTTCCGGTCGAGTGAAGCGGAAAGAGACCCAGTACTTC
TRBD1	NA	TRBV28	TRBJ1-1	14	CASSPYRQGPEAFF	TGTGCCAGCAGTCCATACCGACAGGGCCCTGAAGCTTTCTTT
TRBD1	NA	TRBV27	TRBJ1-5	12	CASGTGNQPQHF	TGTGCCAGCGGGACAGGGAATCAGCCCCAGCATTTT
NA	NA	TRBV7-9	TRBJ1-1	13	CASSLAGSPEAFF	TGTGCCAGCAGCTTAGCGGGAAGCCCCGAAGCTTTCTTT
NA	NA	TRBV7-8	TRBJ1-3	13	CASSQRTGNTIYF	TGTGCCAGCAGCCAGAGAACTGGAAACACCATATATTTT
NA	NA	TRBV24-1	TRBJ2-1	14	CATSGWQGYNEQFF	TGTGCCACCAGTGGTTGGCAGGGGTACAATGAGCAGTTCTTC
TRBD2	NA	TRBV7-9	TRBJ2-2	15	CASRSLGTNTGELFF	TGTGCCAGCAGGAGTCTCGGGACTAATACCGGGGAGCTGTTTTTT
NA	NA	TRBV29-1	TRBJ2-7	12	CSVETNDYEQYF	TGCAGCGTTGAGACGAATGACTACGAGCAGTACTTC
NA	few	TRBV6-2/TRBV6-3	TRBJ1-5	17	CASSRIGQGLKLGPQHF	TGTGCCAGCAGCCGAATCGGGCAGGGACTCAAACTAGGGCCCCAGCATTTT
NA	NA	TRBV2	TRBJ1-2	12	CASRDRNYGYTF	TGTGCCAGCAGGGACCGTAACTATGGCTACACCTTC
NA	NA	TRBV10-3	TRBJ1-1	15	CAIRGGGRAVTEAFF	TGTGCCATCAGAGGCGGGGGGAGGGCGGTCACTGAAGCTTTCTTT
NA	NA	TRBV6-5	TRBJ1-2	11	CASREYYGYTF	TGTGCCAGCAGGGAGTACTATGGCTACACCTTC